These T cell receptor beta chains were read from a single sample in a study of cytomegalovirus exposure and HLA in healthy donors. Sequenced by immunoSEQ multiplex PCR; TCRdb stores in-frame clones only, minus some. This sample carries around 74,000 clones, with roughly 15% going to the ten biggest clones. The sample was PBMCs. These receptors were collected from a man aged 50-60 years in good health and CMV-seropositive. Each CDR3 is given with its conserved first and last residue. A D gene is named only where the DNA matches it firmly.

>15|TRBD2|TRBJ2-5|TRBV5-6
CASSFGTSGKETQYF
TGTGCCAGCAGCTTCGGGACTAGCGGGAAAGAGACCCAGTACTTC
>14|TRBD1|TRBJ1-3|TRBV15
CATSEGTGENTIYF
TGTGCCACCAGCGAGGGGACAGGGGAGAACACCATATATTTT
>15|TRBD1|TRBJ2-1|TRBV5-1
CASSLRTGAGDEQFF
TGCGCCAGCAGCTTGAGGACAGGGGCCGGGGATGAGCAGTTCTTC
>17|NA|TRBJ2-4|TRBV19
CASSPNRGAGAKNIQYF
TGTGCCAGTAGTCCCAACCGGGGGGCTGGTGCCAAAAACATTCAGTACTTC
>14|NA|TRBJ1-1|TRBV5-4
CASSLELMNTEAFF
TGTGCCAGCAGCTTGGAACTGATGAACACTGAAGCTTTCTTT
>15|TRBD1|TRBJ2-5|TRBV27
CASSFLGQGKETQYF
TGTGCCAGCAGTTTCCTGGGACAGGGGAAAGAGACCCAGTACTTC
>14|NA|TRBJ1-1|TRBV27
CASSFQGVNTEAFF
TGTGCCAGCAGTTTTCAAGGAGTGAACACTGAAGCTTTCTTT
>14|TRBD2|TRBJ2-1|TRBV5-1
CASSPRTSANEQFF
TGCGCCAGCAGCCCCCGGACTAGCGCCAATGAGCAGTTCTTC
>13|NA|TRBJ2-5|TRBV2
CASSRDSQETQYF
TGTGCCAGCAGTAGGGACTCGCAAGAGACCCAGTACTTC
>13|NA|TRBJ1-2|TRBV6-5
CASMKPRGYGYTF
TGTGCCAGCATGAAGCCCAGGGGCTATGGCTACACCTTC
>13|NA|TRBJ1-6|TRBV19
CASSIRGNSPLHF
TGTGCCAGTAGTATCAGAGGGAATTCACCCCTCCACTTT
>15|NA|TRBJ2-1|TRBV10-3
CAIRTGPRSYNEQFF
TGTGCCATCAGGACAGGACCCCGCTCCTACAATGAGCAGTTCTTC
>13|NA|TRBJ1-3|TRBV19
CASSFDRGNTIYF
TGTGCCAGTAGTTTCGACAGGGGAAACACCATATATTTT
>14|NA|TRBJ1-4|TRBV2
CASSETRHNEKLFF
TGTGCCAGCAGCGAGACCAGACATAATGAAAAACTGTTTTTT
>16|TRBD2|TRBJ2-1|TRBV30
CAWSEGLAGGRGEQFF
TGTGCCTGGAGTGAAGGACTAGCGGGGGGCCGGGGGGAGCAGTTCTTC
>15|NA|TRBJ1-6|TRBV4-1
CASSQEGAGVSPLHF
TGCGCCAGCAGCCAAGAGGGGGCAGGGGTCTCACCCCTCCACTTT
>19|TRBD1|TRBJ2-5|TRBV5-1
CASSPLGGSNRGRQETQYF
TGCGCCAGCAGCCCCCTCGGAGGGTCGAACAGGGGGCGGCAAGAGACCCAGTACTTC
>12|NA|TRBJ1-1|TRBV5-6
CASSLMGGEAFF
TGTGCCAGCAGCCTTATGGGGGGTGAAGCTTTCTTT
>13|NA|TRBJ1-5|TRBV7-2
CASSIQGNQPQHF
TGTGCCAGCAGCATACAGGGCAATCAGCCCCAGCATTTT
>12|NA|TRBJ1-5|TRBV7-2
CASSLGREPQHF
TGTGCCAGCAGCTTAGGCCGGGAGCCCCAGCATTTT
>13|NA|TRBJ2-5|TRBV27
CASRRGTGSAQYF
TGTGCCAGCAGACGGGGGACTGGGTCGGCCCAGTACTTC
>12|NA|TRBJ2-4|TRBV2
CASRAEADIQYF
TGTGCCAGCAGGGCGGAGGCGGACATTCAGTACTTC
>13|NA|TRBJ2-5|TRBV19
CATGGGLQETQYF
TGTGCCACCGGAGGAGGTCTCCAAGAGACCCAGTACTTC
>15|NA|TRBJ1-2|TRBV6-5
CASSSSTGVIYGYTF
TGTGCCAGCAGTTCCTCCACCGGGGTAATCTATGGCTACACCTTC
>16|NA|TRBJ2-2|TRBV5-6
CASSLPFLGGTGELFF
TGTGCCAGCAGCTTGCCTTTCTTGGGGGGAACCGGGGAGCTGTTTTTT
>12|NA|TRBJ1-1|TRBV6-1
CASSGGNTEAFF
TGTGCCAGCTCGGGGGGGAACACTGAAGCTTTCTTT
>15|NA|TRBJ2-2|TRBV11-2
CASSFQAILTGELFF
TGTGCCAGCAGCTTTCAGGCAATCCTCACCGGGGAGCTGTTTTTT
>14|NA|TRBJ2-2|TRBV5-1
CASSFREGTGELFF
TGCGCCAGCAGCTTCAGGGAAGGGACCGGGGAGCTGTTTTTT
>14|NA|TRBJ2-7|TRBV5-1
CASRVGLRAYEQYF
TGCGCCAGCCGGGTAGGACTGCGTGCCTACGAGCAGTACTTC
>15|NA|TRBJ1-2|TRBV6-1
CASSELQGGGYGYTF
TGTGCCAGCAGTGAACTGCAGGGAGGGGGCTATGGCTACACCTTC